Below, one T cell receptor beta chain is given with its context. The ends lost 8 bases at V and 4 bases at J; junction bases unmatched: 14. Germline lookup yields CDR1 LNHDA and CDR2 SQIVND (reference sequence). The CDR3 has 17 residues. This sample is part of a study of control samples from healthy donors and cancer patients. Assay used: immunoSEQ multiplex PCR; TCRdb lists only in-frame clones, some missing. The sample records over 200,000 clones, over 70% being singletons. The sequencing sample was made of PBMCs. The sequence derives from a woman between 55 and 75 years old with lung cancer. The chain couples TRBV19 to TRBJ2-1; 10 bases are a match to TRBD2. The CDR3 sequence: CASCPMALAGGYNEQFF. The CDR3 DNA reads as TGTGCCAGTTGTCCCATGGCGTTAGCGGGAGGTTACAATGAGCAGTTCTTC.